This passage covers 32 T cell receptor beta chains from one sample sequenced in a study of identical twins. One entry per CDR3 protein results from TCRdb running MiXCR on the 5' RACE reads. The table includes 1.5 million to 2 million distinct CDR3 sequences, 32% detected once. Sequencing was performed on cord blood. The source is a newborn girl in good health.

The sample holds a few counts of this clonotype. The chain couples TRBV5-1 to TRBJ2-5; D may be TRBD1 or TRBD2 (5 bases each). Trimming shortened V by 4 bases and J by 3 bases, and 19 bases separated the two germline ends. The germline V gene has CDR1 SGHRS and CDR2 YFSETQ. The CDR3 sequence is 16 residues long. The CDR3 sequence: CASSEGPSIGEETQYF. CDR3 nucleotide sequence: TGCGCCAGCAGCGAGGGGCCGTCCATAGGGGAAGAGACCCAGTACTTC.

This clonotype was detected a few times. The J gene is TRBJ2-1, the V gene TRBV6-1, with a tentative D call TRBD2 (6 bases). CDR1 is MNHNS and CDR2 is SASEGT in the germline V gene. V was pared by 1 base and J by 0 bases, with 16 bases between. The CDR3 runs 18 residues. In DNA, the CDR3 is TGTGCCAGCAGTGAAGATCCGGGAGCGCGTGTCTCCTACAATGAGCAGTTCTTC. Its translation: CASSEDPGARVSYNEQFF.

This clonotype was detected only a few times. The chain combines TRBV29-1 with TRBJ1-1, with D possibly TRBD1 on 6 matching bases. The CDR3 totals 11 residues. V was cut by 3 bases and J by 6 bases, with 8 bases left in between. The germline V gene has CDR1 SQVTM and CDR2 ANQGSEA. CDR3 amino acids: CSVDRGPEAFF. The CDR3, as DNA: TGCAGCGTTGACAGGGGCCCTGAAGCTTTCTTT. Variable domain in full (rest from reference TRBV29-1 and TRBJ1-1): SAVISQKPSRDICQRGTSLTIQCQVDSQVTMMFWYRQQPGQSLTLIATANQGSEATYESGFVIDKFPISRPNLTFSTLTVSNMSPEDSSIYLCSVDRGPEAFFGQGTRLTVV.

The J gene is TRBJ2-3, the V gene TRBV20-1; D gene ambiguous. The V and J ends lost 4 bases and 2 bases respectively, with 10 bases between them. This CDR3 comprises 13 residues. Germline loops: CDR1 DFQATT, CDR2 SNEGSKA (reference sequence). The DNA for the CDR3 is TGCAGTGCTACCCACCCGACCACAGATACGCAGTATTTT. It yields the protein CSATHPTTDTQYF.

The CDR3 sequence: CASSAQSTPNQPQHF. The CDR3 region has the DNA TGTGCCAGCAGTGCGCAGTCTACTCCCAATCAGCCCCAGCATTTT. The chain couples TRBV2 to TRBJ1-5; D not resolved. With 4 bases removed from V and 3 bases from J, the gap between germline ends came to 13 bases. There are 15 residues in the CDR3. CDR1 and CDR2 from the germline V gene are SNHLY and FYNNEI. Combining the CDR3 with reference TRBV2 and TRBJ1-5 gives the whole variable domain EPEVTQTPSHQVTQMGQEVILRCVPISNHLYFYWYRQILGQKVEFLVSFYNNEISEKSEIFDDQFSVERPDGSNFTLKIRSTKLEDSAMYFCASSAQSTPNQPQHFGDGTRLSIL.

In its sample, this clonotype was seen once. The V and J genes are TRBV5-8 and TRBJ2-2, with TRBD2 identical over 11 bases. CDR3 length equals 17 residues. Germline V gene data show CDR1 as SGHTS and CDR2 as YDEGEE. Germline trimming cut 3 bases from V and 0 bases from J; bases unmatched to any gene: 4. The DNA for the CDR3 is TGTGCCAGCAGCTACGGACTAGCGGGCGCGAACACCGGGGAGCTGTTTTTT. This encodes CASSYGLAGANTGELFF.

This clonotype was observed at least ten times. The rearrangement uses TRBV5-1 and TRBJ1-2, with 8 positions matching TRBD1. The CDR3 runs 13 residues. Losses at the gene ends were 0 bases for V and 7 bases for J; bases not matched to a gene: 2. Germline CDR1 reads SGHRS; CDR2 reads YFSETQ. CDR3 sequence (DNA): TGCGCCAGCAGCTTGGTCGGACAGGGTGGCTACACCTTC. This sequence encodes CASSLVGQGGYTF.

The chain joins TRBV27 to TRBJ1-1, with 7 bases fitting TRBD1. Looked up from germline, CDR1 is MNHEY and CDR2 is SMNVEV (reference sequence). V shed 3 bases, J shed 5 bases, and the junction held 9 bases outside the gene matches. This CDR3 is built from 15 residues. This CDR3 is CASSLVGGTWTEAFF. The CDR3 DNA sequence: TGTGCCAGCAGTTTGGTAGGGGGCACGTGGACTGAAGCTTTCTTT.

This clonotype was detected a few times. The J gene is TRBJ2-3, the V gene TRBV7-9; maybe TRBD1 (5 bases). Trimming shortened V by 8 bases and J by 0 bases, and 18 bases separated the two germline ends. The CDR3 sequence is 16 residues long. The germline V gene has CDR1 SEHNR and CDR2 FQNEAQ (reference sequence). The CDR3 loop is CASALGAGISTDTQYF. The CDR3 region has the DNA TGTGCCAGCGCCTTAGGGGCTGGGATTAGCACAGATACGCAGTATTTT.

This rearrangement joins TRBV24-1 to TRBJ2-5; D unresolved. CDR1 is KGHDR, CDR2 SFDVKD, per germline. The CDR3 is 14 residues long. V lost 2 bases to trimming and J lost 1 base, with 7 bases between them. The CDR3 DNA follows: TGTGCCACCAGTGATTCTGCAGTCCAAGAGACCCAGTACTTC. Its protein is CATSDSAVQETQYF.

The chain has TRBV4-2 and TRBJ2-3; D perhaps matches TRBD1 (7 bases). CDR3 length equals 16 residues. Per germline, CDR1 LGHNA and CDR2 YNFKEQ. Trimming removed 4 bases from V and 2 bases from J, with 16 bases in between. CDR3 region: CASSPQGGGYTDTQYF. The CDR3 bases are TGTGCCAGCAGCCCCCAGGGGGGCGGATACACAGATACGCAGTATTTT.

A few counts support this clonotype. The CDR3 DNA follows: TGTGCCAGCTCACCCCCTAGTCACAATGAGCAGTTCTTC. This translates into CASSPPSHNEQFF. The chain joins TRBV18 to TRBJ2-1; D ambiguous. The CDR3 covers 13 residues. CDR1 is KGHSH, CDR2 LQKENI, per germline. Trimming removed 3 bases from V and 5 bases from J, with 8 bases in between.

This clonotype has a handful of counts. The chain is built from TRBV15 and TRBJ1-2, with no clear D. V dropped 0 bases and J dropped 8 bases, with 13 bases sitting between them. This CDR3 has 14 residues. Germline CDR1 reads LNHNV; CDR2 reads YYDKDF (reference sequence). CDR3 DNA: TGTGCCACCAGCAGAGATTGGGGTCTGGAGGGCTACACCTTC. Protein sequence: CATSRDWGLEGYTF. Variable domain in full (rest from reference TRBV15 and TRBJ1-2): DAMVIQNPRYQVTQFGKPVTLSCSQTLNHNVMYWYQQKSSQAPKLLFHYYDKDFNNEADTPDNFQSRRPNTSFCFLDIRSPGLGDTAMYLCATSRDWGLEGYTFGSGTRLTVV.

The chain employs TRBV20-1 and TRBJ2-2, with D possibly being TRBD1 or TRBD2 (6 bases each). V gave up 6 bases and J gave up 8 bases, with 13 bases separating them. The CDR3 is 12 amino acids. Germline CDR1 is DFQATT and CDR2 is SNEGSKA (reference sequence). The CDR3 region is CSAPGAPGELFF. The CDR3 region has the DNA TGCAGTGCGCCGGGGGCCCCGGGGGAGCTGTTTTTT.

On this clonotype: A much larger clone sits a single nucleotide away, making a read error possible. This chain joins TRBV4-1 and TRBJ2-3; 8 bases align to TRBD2. CDR1 and CDR2 from the germline V gene are MGHRA and YSYEKL. The CDR3 sequence is 15 residues long. The CDR3 nucleotides read TGCGCCAGCAGCCAAGATAGGACTAGCACAGATACGCAGGATTTT. Translated, it gives CASSQDRTSTDTQDF.

The chain joins TRBV28 to TRBJ2-1; 9 nucleotides align to TRBD2. The J call may be in error: the DNA end matches TRBJ2-7 better. The CDR3 runs 15 residues. In germline, CDR1 is MDHEN, CDR2 SYDVKM. The chain's CDR3 is CASSLFLAGNNEQYF. In nucleotides, the CDR3 is TGTGCCAGCAGTTTATTCCTAGCGGGAAACAATGAGCAGTACTTC.

This clonotype was seen a handful of times. The chain recombines TRBV10-3 with TRBJ1-6; D may be TRBD1 (5 bases). CDR3 length: 14 residues. Germline values: CDR1 ENHRY, CDR2 SYGVKD. V was pared by 7 bases and J by 6 bases, with 13 bases between. The CDR3, as DNA: TGTGCCATCATGAACCAGGGCAGTAATTCACCCCTCCACTTT. It is translated as CAIMNQGSNSPLHF.

A word on this clonotype: Sequence at one end of the junction differs from germline and may be a read error. The V and J genes are TRBV27 and TRBJ2-3; TRBD2 might be the D (5 bases). Germline loops: CDR1 MNHEY, CDR2 SMNVEV (reference sequence). This CDR3 has 15 residues. CDR3 protein: CVSSQTRSSTDTQYF. The CDR3 nucleotides read TGTGTCAGCAGTCAAACTAGGTCTAGCACAGATACGCAGTATTTT.

The chain combines TRBV29-1 with TRBJ2-2; 11 bases agree with TRBD2. The ends lost 6 bases at V and 7 bases at J; junction bases unmatched: 13. The CDR3 length is 16 residues. CDR1 and CDR2 from the germline V gene are SQVTM and ANQGSEA. CDR3 coding DNA: TGCAGCGTCTCATTGGGATCTAGCGGGAGGCTCGGGGAGCTGTTTTTT. Translation gives CSVSLGSSGRLGELFF.

V is TRBV25-1 and J is TRBJ1-6; D gene unclear. V gave up 1 base and J gave up 6 bases, with 22 bases separating them. The CDR3 has 19 amino acids. Germline V gene sequence: CDR1 MGHDK, CDR2 SYGVNS. As DNA, the CDR3 is TGTGCCAGCAGTGAATTCCTTATTATCGGACGGCGGAGTAATTCACCCCTCCACTTT. Its protein is CASSEFLIIGRRSNSPLHF.

This chain joins TRBV4-1 and TRBJ1-6, with D uncertain. Trimming pared 0 bases from V and 5 bases from J, leaving 8 bases between. CDR1 and CDR2 from the germline V gene are MGHRA and YSYEKL. This CDR3 comprises 15 residues. The CDR3 nucleotides are TGCGCCAGCAGCCAAGATGAGGCGGATAATTCACCCCTCCACTTT. This codes for CASSQDEADNSPLHF.

The chain combines TRBV20-1 with TRBJ2-1, with 7 bases matching TRBD2. The J call is uncertain, as TRBJ2-7 better fits the DNA end. The length of the CDR3 is 14 residues. Germline CDR1 is DFQATT and CDR2 is SNEGSKA (reference sequence). CDR3 sequence: CSASIQRGYNEQYF. CDR3 DNA sequence: TGCAGTGCTAGTATCCAGCGGGGCTACAATGAGCAGTACTTC.

Ten or more counts support this clonotype. The chain uses TRBV4-2 and TRBJ1-2; unclear D gene. The CDR3 covers 14 residues. V lost 6 bases to trimming and J lost 1 base, with 12 bases between them. From germline, CDR1 is LGHNA and CDR2 YNFKEQ. CDR3 sequence (DNA): TGTGCCAGCAGTCTCCAGTGGGGTAACTATGGCTACACCTTC. Translating gives CASSLQWGNYGYTF.

V usage is TRBV4-2 and J usage is TRBJ2-1, with TRBD2 identical over 8 bases. Trimming at V came to 4 bases and at J to 8 bases, leaving 4 bases not matched to a gene. Germline assignment: CDR1 LGHNA and CDR2 YNFKEQ. This CDR3 region has 13 residues. CDR3 bases: TGTGCCAGCAGCCGTGGACTAGCCGATGAGCAGTTCTTC. Its translation is CASSRGLADEQFF.

The sample holds a few counts of this clonotype. The chain joins TRBV29-1 to TRBJ2-3, with D possibly being TRBD1 (6 bases). Trimming stripped 7 bases from V and 3 bases from J, with 11 bases between. The CDR3 sequence is 12 residues long. CDR1 and CDR2 from the germline V gene are SQVTM and ANQGSEA. In nucleotides, the CDR3 is TGCAGCGCAGGACAGCTTACAGATACGCAGTATTTT. Protein sequence: CSAGQLTDTQYF.

The rearrangement links TRBV6-4 to TRBJ2-2; TRBD2 agrees at 8 bases. Trimming cost V 1 base and J 2 bases; bases outside gene matches: 9. The CDR3 spans 18 residues. Germline V gene data show CDR1 as MRHNA and CDR2 as SNTAGT. The CDR3: CASSDLYRGGRNTGELFF. As DNA, the CDR3 is TGTGCCAGCAGTGACTTATACCGGGGGGGCCGTAACACCGGGGAGCTGTTTTTT.

About this clonotype itself: This clone may be a read error of a much larger clone one base away. The CDR3 end shows no conserved phenylalanine or tryptophan, and so a read error is likely. The chain carries TRBV29-1 and TRBJ2-3; 10 bases agree with TRBD2. The trim removed 3 bases at V and 3 bases at J, leaving 6 bases unmatched. This CDR3 is built from 15 residues. Germline CDR1 reads SQVTM; CDR2 reads ANQGSEA. Here the CDR3 DNA reads TGCAGCGTTGATGGAGGACTAGCGGTGACAGATACGCAGTATTTA. Residues: CSVDGGLAVTDTQYL.

Comments on this clonotype: This clone may be a read error of a much larger clone one base away. This chain connects TRBV5-1 to TRBJ2-3; 7 nucleotides line up with TRBD1. The CDR3 spans 17 residues. Looked up from germline, CDR1 is SGHRS and CDR2 is YFSETQ. J gave up 3 bases and V 0 bases, and 10 bases lay outside the gene matches. The CDR3 sequence is CASSLAQTGIATDTQYF. The DNA for the CDR3 is TGCGCCAGCAGCTTGGCCCAGACAGGGATAGCGACAGATACGCAGTATTTT.

V usage is TRBV7-2 and J usage is TRBJ2-1, with 10 bases matching TRBD2. CDR3 length: 18 amino acids. Trimming at V came to 0 bases and at J to 3 bases, leaving 8 bases not matched to a gene. The V gene's germline CDR1 is SGHTA and CDR2 FQGNSA. CDR3 nucleotides: TGTGCCAGCAGCTTAGCGATGGTAGCGGGAGGAAACTACAATGAGCAGTTCTTC. This encodes CASSLAMVAGGNYNEQFF.

This clonotype has a handful of counts. J is TRBJ2-1 and V is TRBV20-1; unclear D gene. The CDR3 has 14 residues. Germline V gene sequence: CDR1 DFQATT, CDR2 SNEGSKA (reference sequence). Trimming cost V 3 bases and J 0 bases, with 9 bases left between them. CDR3: CSARDLFSYNEQFF. CDR3 DNA: TGCAGTGCTAGGGACCTGTTCTCCTACAATGAGCAGTTCTTC.

The CDR3: CASTYEPLAGSTDTQYF. The CDR3 DNA sequence: TGTGCCAGCACCTATGAGCCGCTAGCGGGTAGCACAGATACGCAGTATTTT. V and J are TRBV2 and TRBJ2-3; 8 nucleotides agree with TRBD2. The CDR3 consists of 17 residues. V trimming: 7 bases; J trimming: 0 bases; junction bases outside the gene matches: 12. Germline V gene data show CDR1 as SNHLY and CDR2 as FYNNEI.

This clonotype was observed a few times. The chain has TRBV12-3 or TRBV12-4 and TRBJ2-1; no definite D call. This CDR3 contains 13 residues. V was cut by 5 bases and J by 5 bases, with 10 bases left in between. The CDR3 region has the DNA TGTGCCAGCAGTCCGACTGTCAACAATGAGCAGTTCTTC. The encoded protein is CASSPTVNNEQFF.